One and the same sample provided the 27 T cell receptor beta chains below, sequenced in a study of beta chain features in type 1 diabetes. Findings and caveats of the study: Moderate yet significant TCRB CDR3 shortening was seen in Type 1 diabetes patients in all four CD4+ subsets.

TCRB transcripts that were expressed got sequenced, as all of the isolated RNA had been reverse transcribed. Libraries were prepared by immunoSEQ multiplex PCR; TCRdb keeps only in-frame clonotypes and omits some of them. The sample shows around 180,000 clones, around 7.9% of them seen only once. These receptors have no identified antigens. The sequencing sample was made of central memory CD4+ T cells from blood. All receptors derive from a man aged 18 to 30 with type 1 diabetes.

This clone has a handful of counts. This chain joins TRBV14 and TRBJ1-4; D gene uncertain. V was shortened by 0 bases and J by 8 bases, with 13 bases between the two germline ends. The CDR3 has 15 residues. In germline, CDR1 is SGHDN, CDR2 FVKESK. The CDR3 sequence is CASSQDRNGEEKLFF. The DNA for the CDR3 is TGTGCCAGCAGCCAAGATAGGAATGGGGAGGAAAAACTGTTTTTT.

The chain links TRBV30 to TRBJ1-2; possibly TRBD1 for D (5 bases). The CDR3 contains 12 residues. V was cut by 0 bases and J by 6 bases, with 8 bases left in between. Germline values: CDR1 GTSNPN, CDR2 SVGIG (reference sequence). CDR3 DNA sequence: TGTGCCTGGAGTGTATCAGGGAATGGCTACACCTTC. This encodes CAWSVSGNGYTF.

The sample holds a few counts of this clone. This chain links TRBV5-4 with TRBJ2-3; TRBD1 matches 8 bases. The V gene end was trimmed by 6 bases and the J gene end by 4 bases; junction bases not matched to a gene: 16. Germline CDR1 is SGHNT and CDR2 is YYREEE (reference sequence). There are 17 residues in the CDR3. CDR3 in amino acids: CASTGGQALSSADTQYF. CDR3 in DNA: TGTGCCAGCACCGGGGGACAGGCCCTCTCATCGGCAGATACGCAGTATTTT.

The chain links TRBV11-2 to TRBJ1-1; the match to TRBD1 covers 7 bases. Germline CDR1 reads SGHAT; CDR2 reads FQNNGV. V lost 3 bases, J lost 3 bases, and 1 base stayed unmatched. This CDR3 region has 13 residues. As DNA, the CDR3 is TGTGCCAGCAGCTTCGGACAGGACACTGAAGCTTTCTTT. It translates to CASSFGQDTEAFF.

This chain connects TRBV10-3 to TRBJ2-1; 10 bases are a match to TRBD2. The junction had 5 bases not matched to a gene; V was cut back by 5 bases and J by 7 bases. CDR3 length: 14 amino acids. Germline V gene lookup returns CDR1 ENHRY and CDR2 SYGVKD. The CDR3 is CAISIAGGKNEQFF. CDR3 nucleotides: TGTGCCATCAGTATAGCGGGGGGTAAGAATGAGCAGTTCTTC.

The CDR3 region has the DNA TGTGCCAGCAGGGACACAGGGGGGATGGAGACCCAGTACTTC. It encodes CASRDTGGMETQYF. The chain combines TRBV28 with TRBJ2-5; 8 bases map to TRBD1. Losses at the gene ends were 6 bases for V and 5 bases for J; bases not matched to a gene: 8. Germline lookup yields CDR1 MDHEN and CDR2 SYDVKM. The CDR3 has 14 residues.

This clone was observed a handful of times. The chain uses TRBV4-2 and TRBJ2-7, with 8 bases that match TRBD2. CDR1 is LGHNA, CDR2 YNFKEQ, per germline. V trimming: 1 base; J trimming: 7 bases; junction bases outside the gene matches: 6. This CDR3 has 14 amino acids. The CDR3 here is CASSQVRGGREQYF. In DNA form, the CDR3 reads TGTGCCAGCAGCCAAGTTCGAGGCGGGAGGGAGCAGTACTTC.

This clone was observed a few times. The gene calls are TRBV6-6 and TRBJ1-1; D uncertain. CDR3 length: 12 residues. Germline CDR1 MNHNY, CDR2 SVGAGI (reference sequence). CDR3 in amino acids: CAVWSRNTEAFF. In nucleotides, the CDR3 is TGTGCGGTATGGAGCCGGAACACTGAAGCTTTCTTT.

This clone was counted once. The V and J genes are TRBV6-6 and TRBJ2-7; 10 nucleotides line up with TRBD2. After removal of 2 bases from V and 5 bases from J, the junction contained 3 bases not matched to a gene. Germline V lookup: CDR1 MNHNY, CDR2 SVGAGI (reference sequence). The CDR3 has 14 amino acids. The CDR3 sequence is CASSYLAGDDEQYF. CDR3 coding DNA: TGTGCCAGCAGTTACCTAGCGGGGGACGACGAGCAGTACTTC.

The chain has TRBV28 and TRBJ2-5; D not resolved. Germline CDR1 and CDR2: MDHEN and SYDVKM. The CDR3 sequence is 17 residues long. Trimming removed 6 bases at V and 1 base at J, with 21 bases between. The chain's CDR3 is CASSPVRALAGQETQYF. The CDR3 coding sequence is TGTGCCAGCAGCCCGGTACGAGCGCTGGCTGGCCAAGAGACCCAGTACTTC.

The chain couples TRBV28 to TRBJ2-1, with 8 bases fitting TRBD2. V shed 6 bases, J shed 7 bases, and the junction held 14 bases outside the gene matches. The length of the CDR3 is 16 residues. Germline V gives CDR1 MDHEN, CDR2 SYDVKM. Here the CDR3 reads CASSPAGAGGENEQFF. The CDR3 bases are TGTGCCAGCAGCCCCGCAGGGGCGGGGGGTGAGAATGAGCAGTTCTTC.

The CDR3 coding sequence is TGCGCCAGCAGCTTGGAGCCCCACAGGAGAACTGAAGCTTTCTTT. Protein: CASSLEPHRRTEAFF. The gene calls are TRBV5-1 and TRBJ1-1, with D possibly matching TRBD1 (5 bases). V shed 0 bases and J shed 5 bases, with 14 bases lying between them. This CDR3 region has 15 residues. The germline CDR1 and CDR2 sequences are SGHRS and YFSETQ.

The chain couples TRBV7-2 to TRBJ2-5; TRBD1 aligns across 7 bases. J gave up 4 bases and V 2 bases, and 7 bases lay outside the gene matches. Germline V gene lookup returns CDR1 SGHTA and CDR2 FQGNSA. CDR3 length: 15 residues. CDR3 sequence reads: CASSLKSAGGETQYF. CDR3 coding DNA: TGTGCCAGCAGCTTAAAATCGGCAGGGGGAGAGACCCAGTACTTC.

This rearrangement joins TRBV7-6 to TRBJ1-3, with D perhaps TRBD1 (5 bases). With 1 base removed from V and 4 bases from J, the gap between germline ends came to 14 bases. CDR1 SGHVS and CDR2 FNYEAQ come from the germline V gene. The CDR3 totals 16 residues. The DNA of the CDR3 is TGTGCCAGCAGCTTAGATGTCGGGGGAACGGGAAACACCATATATTTT. Amino acids: CASSLDVGGTGNTIYF.

The chain combines TRBV18 with TRBJ1-1; the D gene is possibly TRBD1 (6 bases). This CDR3 region has 16 residues. The germline CDR1 and CDR2 sequences are KGHSH and LQKENI. Deletions cut 1 base from V and 3 bases from J, with 15 bases between. CDR3 DNA: TGTGCCAGCTCACCACGACAGGTACGGGAGGACACTGAAGCTTTCTTT. Residues: CASSPRQVREDTEAFF.

The table lists this clone with a few counts. The CDR3 nucleotides are TGCGCCAGCAGAAGCACTCCGGGAGGGAACACTGAAGCTTTCTTT. It is translated as CASRSTPGGNTEAFF. V and J are TRBV5-1 and TRBJ1-1; D not resolved. V lost 5 bases and J lost 1, with 15 bases in between. The CDR3 contains 15 residues. Germline CDR1 reads SGHRS; CDR2 reads YFSETQ. Full variable domain (missing parts from reference TRBV5-1 and TRBJ1-1): KAGVTQTPRYLIKTRGQQVTLSCSPISGHRSVSWYQQTPGQGLQFLFEYFSETQRNKGNFPGRFSGRQFSNSRSEMNVSTLELGDSALYLCASRSTPGGNTEAFFGQGTRLTVV.

With regard to this clone: This CDR3 is also generated by other DNA sequences in the sample. The chain has TRBV5-6 and TRBJ1-5, with D tentatively TRBD1 (6 bases). Between the trimmed V and J ends, which lost 5 bases and 6 bases, there was a span of 15 bases. The CDR3 runs 14 residues. Germline loops: CDR1 SGHDT, CDR2 YYEEEE. In DNA, the CDR3 is TGTGCCAGCAGTCTGAACAGGGATCCTCAGCCCCAGCATTTT. Protein sequence: CASSLNRDPQPQHF. The complete variable domain, with remaining parts taken from reference TRBV5-6 and TRBJ1-5, reads DAGVTQSPTHLIKTRGQQVTLRCSPKSGHDTVSWYQQALGQGPQFIFQYYEEEERQRGNFPDRFSGHQFPNYSSELNVNALLLGDSALYLCASSLNRDPQPQHFGDGTRLSIL.

The CDR3: CASSSPSTDTQYF. The CDR3 DNA sequence: TGTGCCAGCAGCTCCCCGTCCACAGATACGCAGTATTTT. The chain combines TRBV28 with TRBJ2-3; D remains ambiguous. The V gene's germline CDR1 is MDHEN and CDR2 SYDVKM. This CDR3 comprises 13 residues. Trimming left V 6 bases short and J 2 bases short, with 9 bases between.

This clone showed up many times. This rearrangement joins TRBV29-1 to TRBJ2-5; no firm D call. The V end lost 3 bases, the J end lost 5 bases, and 13 bases lay between the germline ends. The germline V gene has CDR1 SQVTM and CDR2 ANQGSEA. CDR3 length: 13 amino acids. CDR3 residues: CSVEMSQLETQYF. CDR3 coding DNA: TGCAGCGTTGAGATGTCCCAGTTGGAGACCCAGTACTTC.

The chain employs TRBV9 and TRBJ1-6; 8 nucleotides align to TRBD1. CDR1 and CDR2 from the germline V gene are SGDLS and YYNGEE. After removal of 4 bases from V and 7 bases from J, the junction contained 4 bases not matched to a gene. The CDR3 runs 14 residues. The CDR3 region is CASSTGGGNSPLHF. The CDR3 DNA follows: TGTGCCAGCAGCACAGGGGGTGGAAATTCACCCCTCCACTTT.

This clone appeared a few times. The chain combines TRBV5-1 with TRBJ1-2; the D gene is possibly TRBD1 (6 bases). The ends were cut back, 0 bases at V and 5 bases at J, with 14 bases in the middle. The germline V gene has CDR1 SGHRS and CDR2 YFSETQ. This CDR3 region has 15 residues. Here the CDR3 DNA reads TGCGCCAGCAGCTTGGTCCCAGGGGCAGGGTATGGCTACACCTTC. Its translation is CASSLVPGAGYGYTF.

J is TRBJ1-2 and V is TRBV28, with D perhaps TRBD1 (5 bases). CDR1 is MDHEN and CDR2 is SYDVKM in the germline V gene. V was shortened by 5 bases and J by 4 bases, with 8 bases between the two germline ends. The CDR3 is made up of 12 amino acids. The CDR3 sequence: CASSRQSYGYTF. The CDR3 DNA is TGTGCCAGCAGTCGACAGTCCTATGGCTACACCTTC.

The chain couples TRBV12-5 to TRBJ2-2; 9 bases agree with TRBD2. With 2 bases clipped from V and 1 base from J, the junction kept 11 bases outside the gene matches. Germline V gene lookup returns CDR1 LGHNT and CDR2 FRNRAP. CDR3 size: 19 residues. The CDR3 region is CASGLSPPRAGGNTGELFF. CDR3 nucleotides: TGTGCTAGTGGTTTGAGTCCCCCGAGAGCGGGAGGGAACACCGGGGAGCTGTTTTTT.

This clone was seen a handful of times. The chain couples TRBV19 to TRBJ1-6; 7 nucleotides line up with TRBD1. V gave up 3 bases and J gave up 11 bases; unmatched junction bases: 10. The CDR3 totals 15 residues. Germline loops: CDR1 LNHDA, CDR2 SQIVND (reference sequence). CDR3 in DNA: TGTGCCAGTAGTATTCGAGTCCAGGGGGTCCCACCCCTCCACTTT. The encoded protein is CASSIRVQGVPPLHF.

This clone was counted a few times. The rearrangement joins TRBV5-1 to TRBJ1-6; D is possibly TRBD1 (6 bases). Trimming took off 2 bases at V and 8 bases at J, with 14 bases between the two ends. This CDR3 region has 15 residues. Germline-derived CDR1 and CDR2 are SGHRS and YFSETQ. CDR3 sequence (DNA): TGCGCCAGCAGCTTAACAGGGAATTGGGATTCACCCCTCCACTTT. Residues: CASSLTGNWDSPLHF.

V and J are TRBV7-2 and TRBJ1-1, with TRBD1 matching 9 bases. The ends lost 6 bases at V and 8 bases at J; junction bases unmatched: 7. Germline-derived CDR1 and CDR2 are SGHTA and FQGNSA. The CDR3 length is 13 residues. CDR3 loop: CASSHGGTGEAFF. CDR3 DNA: TGTGCCAGCAGTCACGGAGGGACAGGGGAAGCTTTCTTT.

This clone was seen a single time. The genes are TRBV7-2 and TRBJ2-1; D perhaps matches TRBD2 (7 bases). The CDR3 has 16 residues. The germline V and J ends were trimmed by 6 bases and 5 bases, with 20 bases remaining between them. The germline V gene has CDR1 SGHTA and CDR2 FQGNSA. The CDR3 nucleotides read TGTGCCAGCAGGCCGGCGGGGGCGGGGTTACACAATGAGCAGTTCTTC. Translation: CASRPAGAGLHNEQFF. Together with reference TRBV7-2 and TRBJ2-1, the CDR3 gives the full variable domain: GAGVSQSPSNKVTEKGKDVELRCDPISGHTALYWYRQSLGQGLEFLIYFQGNSAPDKSGLPSDRFSAERTGGSVSTLTIQRTQQEDSAVYLCASRPAGAGLHNEQFFGPGTRLTVL.